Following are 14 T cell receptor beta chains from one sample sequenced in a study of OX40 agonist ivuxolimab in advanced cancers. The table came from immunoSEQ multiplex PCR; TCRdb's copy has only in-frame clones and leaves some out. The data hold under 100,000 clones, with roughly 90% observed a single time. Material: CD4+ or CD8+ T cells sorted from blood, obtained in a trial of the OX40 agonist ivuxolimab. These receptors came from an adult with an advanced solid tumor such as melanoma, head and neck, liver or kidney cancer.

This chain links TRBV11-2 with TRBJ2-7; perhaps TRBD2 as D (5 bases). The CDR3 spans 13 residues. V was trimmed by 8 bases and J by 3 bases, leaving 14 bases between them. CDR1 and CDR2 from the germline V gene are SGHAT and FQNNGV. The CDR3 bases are TGTGCCAGCTCAGGACTGAACTTCTACGAGCAGTACTTC. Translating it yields CASSGLNFYEQYF.

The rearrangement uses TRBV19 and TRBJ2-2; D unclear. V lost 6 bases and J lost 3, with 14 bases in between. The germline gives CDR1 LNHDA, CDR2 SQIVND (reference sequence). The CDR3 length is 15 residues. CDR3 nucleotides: TGTGCCAGTAGCGAACTATCGGGTTACACCGGGGAGCTGTTTTTT. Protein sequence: CASSELSGYTGELFF.

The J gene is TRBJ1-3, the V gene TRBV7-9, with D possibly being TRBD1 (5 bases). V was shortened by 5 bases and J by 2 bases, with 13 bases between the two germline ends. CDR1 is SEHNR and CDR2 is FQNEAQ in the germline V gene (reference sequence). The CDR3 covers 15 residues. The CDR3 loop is CASSPSPGAGNTIYF. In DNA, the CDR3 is TGTGCCAGCAGCCCCTCCCCGGGGGCTGGAAACACCATATATTTT.

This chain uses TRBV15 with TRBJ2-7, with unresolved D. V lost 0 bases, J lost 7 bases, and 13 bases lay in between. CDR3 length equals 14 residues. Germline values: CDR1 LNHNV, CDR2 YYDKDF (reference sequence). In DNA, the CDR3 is TGTGCCACCAGCAGAGAAACTTTGGGGTTGGAGCAGTACTTC. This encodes CATSRETLGLEQYF.

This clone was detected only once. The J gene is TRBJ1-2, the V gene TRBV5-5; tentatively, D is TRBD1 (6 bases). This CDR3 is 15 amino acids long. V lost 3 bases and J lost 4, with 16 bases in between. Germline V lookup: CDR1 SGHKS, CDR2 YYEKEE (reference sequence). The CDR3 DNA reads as TGTGCCAGCAGCTCACAGGGAGTCTTCGGCTATGGCTACACCTTC. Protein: CASSSQGVFGYGYTF.

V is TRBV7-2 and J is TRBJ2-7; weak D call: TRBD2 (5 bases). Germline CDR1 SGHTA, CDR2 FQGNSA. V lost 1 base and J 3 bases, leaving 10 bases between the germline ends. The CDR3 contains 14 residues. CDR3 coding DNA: TGTGCCAGCAGCTTAGGTACGGGGAACTACGAGCAGTACTTC. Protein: CASSLGTGNYEQYF.

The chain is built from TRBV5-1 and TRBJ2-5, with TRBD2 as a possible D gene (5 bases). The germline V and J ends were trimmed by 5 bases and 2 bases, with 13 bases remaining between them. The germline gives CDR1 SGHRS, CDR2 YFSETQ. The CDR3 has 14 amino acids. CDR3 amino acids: CASRWASPQETQYF. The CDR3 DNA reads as TGCGCCAGCAGGTGGGCTAGCCCTCAAGAGACCCAGTACTTC.

In DNA form, the CDR3 reads TGTGCCAGCAGCGCCCGACCCAGTCCGGGCACTGAAGCTTTCTTT. Amino acid sequence: CASSARPSPGTEAFF. The genes are TRBV9 and TRBJ1-1; D is unclear. Germline loops: CDR1 SGDLS, CDR2 YYNGEE. The CDR3 sequence is 15 residues long. With 3 bases removed from V and 4 bases from J, the gap between germline ends came to 16 bases.

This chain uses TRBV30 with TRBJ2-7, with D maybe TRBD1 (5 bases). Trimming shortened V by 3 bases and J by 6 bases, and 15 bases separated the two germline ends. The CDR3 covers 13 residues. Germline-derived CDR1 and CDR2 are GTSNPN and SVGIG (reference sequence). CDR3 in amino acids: CAWRLSRGSEQYF. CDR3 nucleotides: TGTGCCTGGAGACTTAGTAGGGGTAGCGAGCAGTACTTC. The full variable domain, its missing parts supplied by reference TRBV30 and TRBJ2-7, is SQTIHQWPATLVQPVGSPLSLECTVEGTSNPNLYWYRQAAGRGLQLLFYSVGIGQISSEVPQNLSASRPQDRQFILSSKKLLLSDSGFYLCAWRLSRGSEQYFGPGTRLTVT.

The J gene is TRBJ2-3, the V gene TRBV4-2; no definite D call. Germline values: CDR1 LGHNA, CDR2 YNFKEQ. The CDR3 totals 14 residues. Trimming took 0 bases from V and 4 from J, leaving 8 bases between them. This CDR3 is CASSQEVLSDTQYF. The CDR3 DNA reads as TGTGCCAGCAGCCAAGAGGTGCTGTCAGATACGCAGTATTTT.

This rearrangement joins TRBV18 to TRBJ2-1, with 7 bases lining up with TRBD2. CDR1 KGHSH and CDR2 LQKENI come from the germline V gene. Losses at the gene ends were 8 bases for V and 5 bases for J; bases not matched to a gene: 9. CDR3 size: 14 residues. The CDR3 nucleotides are TGTGCCAGCCTCAATCGGGGGGTCGACAATGAGCAGTTCTTC. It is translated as CASLNRGVDNEQFF.

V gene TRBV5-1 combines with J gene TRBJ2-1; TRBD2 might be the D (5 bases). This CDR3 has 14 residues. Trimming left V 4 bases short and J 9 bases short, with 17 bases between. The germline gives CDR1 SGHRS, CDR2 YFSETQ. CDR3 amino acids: CASSRPGSEFEQFF. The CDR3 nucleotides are TGCGCCAGCAGCCGCCCGGGGAGTGAATTTGAGCAGTTCTTC.

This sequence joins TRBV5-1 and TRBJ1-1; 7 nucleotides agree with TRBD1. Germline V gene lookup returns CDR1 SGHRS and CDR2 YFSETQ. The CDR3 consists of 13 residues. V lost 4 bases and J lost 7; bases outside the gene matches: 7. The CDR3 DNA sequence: TGCGCCAGCAGCCTCGGGACAGACCGTGAAGCTTTCTTT. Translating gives CASSLGTDREAFF.

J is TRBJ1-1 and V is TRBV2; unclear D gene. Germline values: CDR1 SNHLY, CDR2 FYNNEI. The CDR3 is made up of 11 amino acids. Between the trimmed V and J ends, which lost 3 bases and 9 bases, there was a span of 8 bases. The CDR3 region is CASSDGRKAFF. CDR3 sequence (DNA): TGTGCCAGCAGTGACGGCAGGAAAGCTTTCTTT.